These 15 T cell receptor beta chains originate from one sample sequenced in a study of spatial heterogeneity in lung cancer. Overall study findings and caveats: For expanded intratumoral alpha and beta TCRs, counts tracked tumor mutation counts.

TCRdb re-called the 5' RACE reads with MiXCR, one entry per CDR3 protein. The repertoire holds some 6,900 distinct CDR3 sequences, with about 10% as singletons. Time point reported: sample taken at primary tumor resection. For these TCRs, the target antigens are not known. The starting material was lung tumor tissue, obtained at surgery. These receptors were obtained from a female donor with early-stage non-small cell lung cancer.

This clonotype turned up a few times. J is TRBJ1-2 and V is TRBV13; D may be TRBD1 (6 bases). This CDR3 is 14 amino acids long. Germline CDR1 reads PRHDT; CDR2 reads FYEKMQ (reference sequence). V was trimmed by 0 bases and J by 2 bases, leaving 7 bases between them. CDR3 region: CASSLGTGNYGYTF. In DNA form, the CDR3 reads TGTGCCAGCAGCTTAGGAACAGGGAACTATGGCTACACCTTC.

This clonotype has only a few counts. CDR3 coding DNA: TGTGCCAGCAGCCCAACACCCGACAGAAGTGGGACCCAGTACTTC. Translation gives CASSPTPDRSGTQYF. The chain couples TRBV7-9 to TRBJ2-5, with D perhaps TRBD1 (5 bases). Per the germline V gene, CDR1 is SEHNR and CDR2 is FQNEAQ (reference sequence). Trimming pared 5 bases from V and 7 bases from J, leaving 20 bases between. The CDR3 has 15 residues.

By share, this clonotype counts as medium-sized. V gene TRBV7-9 combines with J gene TRBJ2-5; no firm D call. Germline CDR1 is SEHNR and CDR2 is FQNEAQ (reference sequence). V gave up 7 bases and J gave up 7 bases, with 19 bases separating them. CDR3 length: 14 residues. The chain's CDR3 is CASTLSPLGLTQYF. The CDR3 coding sequence is TGTGCCAGCACCTTGTCCCCTCTGGGGTTGACCCAGTACTTC.

V usage is TRBV12-3 or TRBV12-4 and J usage is TRBJ1-2, with TRBD1 matching over 7 bases. V shed 6 bases, J shed 7 bases, and the junction held 8 bases outside the gene matches. The CDR3 covers 13 residues. CDR3 sequence (DNA): TGTGCCAGCAGCACACAGGGGAGGGGTGGCTACACCTTC. It translates to CASSTQGRGGYTF.

As concerns this clonotype: The junction does not match germline at one end; this may be a read error. The CDR3 sequence: CASRQGVGVTDTQYF. The CDR3 nucleotides are TGTGCCAGCAGGCAAGGGGTCGGGGTCACAGATACGCAGTATTTT. This chain joins TRBV4-2 and TRBJ2-3, with D possibly called TRBD1 or TRBD2 (5 bases each). From germline, CDR1 is LGHNA and CDR2 YNFKEQ. The CDR3 length is 15 residues.

This clonotype turned up a few times. The chain uses TRBV29-1 and TRBJ1-2, with D perhaps matching TRBD1 (6 bases). The ends were cut back, 7 bases at V and 2 bases at J, with 8 bases in the middle. CDR1 is SQVTM, CDR2 ANQGSEA, per germline. The CDR3 runs to 11 residues. The CDR3 DNA sequence: TGCAGCGAGGGGGAGAACTATGGCTACACCTTC. This sequence encodes CSEGENYGYTF.

This clonotype was observed many times. The rearrangement uses TRBV7-2 and TRBJ2-5; D is perhaps TRBD2 (5 bases). CDR3 size: 14 residues. Germline V gene data show CDR1 as SGHTA and CDR2 as FQGNSA. V gave up 1 base and J gave up 7 bases, with 13 bases separating them. The CDR3 is CASSLGASTVTQYF. CDR3 coding DNA: TGTGCCAGCAGCTTAGGGGCTAGCACGGTGACCCAGTACTTC.

By share, this clonotype counts as medium-sized. The chain employs TRBV14 and TRBJ2-6; possibly TRBD2 for D (6 bases). The germline V gene encodes CDR1 SGHDN and CDR2 FVKESK. The CDR3 loop spans 15 amino acids. The V gene lost 1 base and the J gene lost 2 bases, with 6 bases spanning the gap. The DNA of the CDR3 is TGTGCCAGCAGCCAAGGGGGGGCTGGGGCCAACGTCCTGACTTTC. Encoded protein: CASSQGGAGANVLTF. Supplemented by reference TRBV14 and TRBJ2-6, the full variable domain reads EAGVTQFPSHSVIEKGQTVTLRCDPISGHDNLYWYRRVMGKEIKFLLHFVKESKQDESGMPNNRFLAERTGGTYSTLKVQPAELEDSGVYFCASSQGGAGANVLTFGAGSRLTVL.

This clonotype appeared a few times. This rearrangement joins TRBV4-2 to TRBJ2-6; 7 bases match TRBD1. The CDR3 loop spans 17 amino acids. V lost 4 bases, J lost 2 bases, and 8 bases stayed unmatched. Germline V gene sequence: CDR1 LGHNA, CDR2 YNFKEQ. CDR3 loop: CASSLREGAAGANVLTF. In DNA, the CDR3 is TGTGCCAGCAGCCTCCGCGAGGGGGCGGCTGGGGCCAACGTCCTGACTTTC.

This chain uses TRBV25-1 with TRBJ2-3; D is undetermined. Trimming removed 2 bases at V and 5 bases at J, with 17 bases between. The CDR3 runs 16 residues. Germline CDR1 reads MGHDK; CDR2 reads SYGVNS. The CDR3 DNA sequence: TGTGCCAGCAGTGAAGATAGAATGTTGTCTCAAGATACGCAGTATTTT. Encoded protein: CASSEDRMLSQDTQYF.

Sample share makes this clonotype medium-sized. CDR3: CASSTGIEQYF. CDR3 DNA: TGTGCCAGCAGTACCGGGATCGAGCAGTACTTC. The V and J genes are TRBV6-2 or TRBV6-3 and TRBJ2-7, with D possibly TRBD2 on 5 matching bases. V lost 5 bases to trimming and J lost 6 bases, with 8 bases between them. CDR3 length equals 11 residues. Germline values: CDR1 MNHEY, CDR2 SVGEGT.

This clonotype counts as medium-sized. This chain uses TRBV7-2 with TRBJ2-7, with 13 positions matching TRBD2. The CDR3 is 15 amino acids. The germline CDR1 and CDR2 sequences are SGHTA and FQGNSA. V was clipped by 6 bases and J by 6 bases; unmatched bases: 8. The CDR3 DNA reads as TGTGCCAGCAGTCGGACTAGCGGGGGCCTCTCCGAGCAGTACTTC. Translation gives CASSRTSGGLSEQYF.

This clonotype came up a few times. This rearrangement joins TRBV19 to TRBJ2-3; 8 nucleotides align to TRBD1. Germline-derived CDR1 and CDR2 are LNHDA and SQIVND (reference sequence). The CDR3 is made up of 14 amino acids. The J segment lost 0 bases and the V segment lost 5 bases, leaving 1 base of the junction unmatched. CDR3 nucleotide sequence: TGTGCCAGTAGTCAGGGGGCTAGCACAGATACGCAGTATTTT. Encoded protein: CASSQGASTDTQYF.

Relative to its sample, this clonotype is medium-sized. The V and J genes are TRBV7-9 and TRBJ1-1; no definite D call. V was trimmed by 5 bases and J by 4 bases, leaving 14 bases between them. This CDR3 contains 14 residues. In germline, CDR1 is SEHNR, CDR2 FQNEAQ (reference sequence). In DNA, the CDR3 is TGTGCCAGCAGCAGAGGGCAGGTCCGCACTGAAGCTTTCTTT. As protein: CASSRGQVRTEAFF. The full variable domain, its missing parts supplied by reference TRBV7-9 and TRBJ1-1, is DTGVSQNPRHKITKRGQNVTFRCDPISEHNRLYWYRQTLGQGPEFLTYFQNEAQLEKSRLLSDRFSAERPKGSFSTLEIQRTEQGDSAMYLCASSRGQVRTEAFFGQGTRLTVV.

This chain links TRBV3-1 with TRBJ1-1; 9 bases match TRBD1. Per germline, CDR1 LGHDT and CDR2 YNNKEL (reference sequence). The CDR3 is 14 amino acids. Unmatched junction bases numbered 3, after V lost 3 bases and J lost 4 bases. CDR3 sequence (DNA): TGTGCCAGCAGCCAGACAGGGGGAAGCACTGAAGCTTTCTTT. Protein product: CASSQTGGSTEAFF.